The rows below give T cell receptor beta chains drawn from one sample of a study of T cell responses to AZD1222 COVID-19 vaccine. Repertoires were generated with immunoSEQ multiplex PCR, while TCRdb's copy carries only in-frame clones and drops some. The sample shows under 150,000 clones, 75% to 95% of them seen only once. The specimen was peripheral blood, collected on day 0 of AZD1222 vaccination. These receptors were taken from an adult in good health. Each CDR3 is given with its conserved first and last residue. Fields, in order: J gene, D gene, clone size, V gene, CDR3 DNA, CDR3 protein. The D gene is left open where the match is weak. Clone size is not always given. Where it is, it says once, few, many or a class for expanded clones.

TRBJ2-7 TRBD2 - TRBV7-2 TGTGCCAGCAGCTCTGCAGCGGGAGCGCACGAGCAGTACTTC CASSSAAGAHEQYF
TRBJ2-7 TRBD1 - TRBV10-1 TGCGCCAGCAGTGAGTCTCCGGACAGGCGTTACGAGCAGTACTTC CASSESPDRRYEQYF
TRBJ2-7 - - TRBV12-5 TGTGCTAGTGGTTTCCCTCAGTCCTACGAGCAGTACTTC CASGFPQSYEQYF
TRBJ2-7 - once TRBV19 TGTGCCAGTAGAGATACAGGACACTTCTCCTACGAGCAGTACTTC CASRDTGHFSYEQYF
TRBJ1-5 - - TRBV11-2 TGTGCCAGCAGCTTGGAATATAGCAATCAGCCCCAGCATTTT CASSLEYSNQPQHF
TRBJ1-1 - - TRBV5-5 TGTGCCAGCAGCTCAGTCACTACAGGAAACACTGAAGCTTTCTTT CASSSVTTGNTEAFF
TRBJ2-1 TRBD2 - TRBV7-8 TGTGCCAGCAGCTCCGGGGGACTAGCGGGAGCCTACAATGAGCAGTTCTTC CASSSGGLAGAYNEQFF
TRBJ1-3 - once TRBV9 TGTGCCAGCAGCGTAGGAACAGGGGGAAACACCATATATTTT CASSVGTGGNTIYF
TRBJ1-2 - - TRBV5-1 TGCGCCAGCAGCCCCACCGGGACCCAGGACTATGGCTACACCTTC CASSPTGTQDYGYTF
TRBJ2-4 TRBD2 - TRBV19 TGTGCCAGTAGTCCGGCAAGACTAGCGGGCACCGAGATAGCCAAAAACATTCAGTACTTC CASSPARLAGTEIAKNIQYF
TRBJ1-1 - once TRBV7-9 TGTGCCAGCAGCTTCGAACAGGGGAACACTGAAGCTTTCTTT CASSFEQGNTEAFF
TRBJ2-5 - - TRBV2 TGTGCCAGCAGTGAAGCTGCGGCGGGGCGGATCGAGACCCAGTACTTC CASSEAAAGRIETQYF
TRBJ1-4 - - TRBV18 TGTGCCAGCCATGGACCGGATGAAAAACTGTTTTTT CASHGPDEKLFF
TRBJ2-7 - - TRBV15 TGTGCCACCAGCAGATCCCCCGGGACCGAAGAGCAGTACTTC CATSRSPGTEEQYF
TRBJ1-6 - - TRBV27 TGTGCCAGCAGTTTTATCCGGTCGGGAAGTCTTAATTCACCCCTCCACTTT CASSFIRSGSLNSPLHF
TRBJ2-1 TRBD1 - TRBV5-1 TGCGCCAGCAGCTTCGGACAGGGAGGCAATGAGCAGTTCTTC CASSFGQGGNEQFF
TRBJ2-5 TRBD2 - TRBV6-2/TRBV6-3 TGTGCCAGCAGTCAGTCTAGCGGGAGGTTTGAGACCCAGTACTTC CASSQSSGRFETQYF
TRBJ1-5 - - TRBV9 TGTGCCAGCAGCGGTGGGGATCGGCAGCCCCAGCATTTT CASSGGDRQPQHF
TRBJ1-2 - - TRBV2 TGTGCCAGCATCACAAATGGGCAGCTTAACTATGGCTACACCTTC CASITNGQLNYGYTF
TRBJ1-1 - - TRBV27 TGTGCCAGCAGTTTCAGCGTGCTGACTGAAGCTTTCTTT CASSFSVLTEAFF
TRBJ2-5 - - TRBV13 TGTGCCAGCAGCTTACGAGAGACCCAGTACTTC CASSLRETQYF
TRBJ2-7 - - TRBV5-1 TGCGCCAGCAGCCAGGGCACCCCAAGTTCGAGTCGGCAGTACTTC CASSQGTPSSSRQYF
TRBJ1-5 - - TRBV19 TGTGCCAGTAGTGCGGACCTACTCCGGCAGCCCCAGCATTTT CASSADLLRQPQHF
TRBJ1-1 TRBD1 once TRBV7-9 TGTGCCAGCAGGAAGGGACAGGAGCTCGGGGAAGCTTTCTTT CASRKGQELGEAFF
TRBJ2-1 TRBD1 - TRBV5-4 TGTGCCAGCAGCTTAGGGGGCGGGTCCTACAATGAGCAGTTCTTC CASSLGGGSYNEQFF
TRBJ2-5 TRBD2 - TRBV9 TGTGCCAGCAGCTCCTTCCAGGCTAGCGGGTTTAAAAGGGAGACCCAGTACTTC CASSSFQASGFKRETQYF
TRBJ2-7 - - TRBV24-1 TGTGCCACCAGTGATTCCCACGAGCAGTACTTC CATSDSHEQYF
TRBJ2-1 TRBD2 - TRBV29-1 TGCAGCGGGGGGGGTGATGAGCAGTTCTTC CSGGGDEQFF
TRBJ2-5 - - TRBV10-2 TGCGCCAGCATGTCCGGTGAGACCCAGTACTTC CASMSGETQYF
TRBJ2-1 - - TRBV2 TGTGCCAGCAGTGAATTCTCCAATGAGCAGTTCTTC CASSEFSNEQFF
TRBJ2-7 - once TRBV6-5 TGTGCCAGCAGTTACGGTCCGGGACACTCCTACGAGCAGTACTTC CASSYGPGHSYEQYF
TRBJ2-5 TRBD1 - TRBV14 TGTGCCAGCAGCCCGCGAACAGGGGCACGGGAGACCCAGTACTTC CASSPRTGARETQYF
TRBJ2-5 TRBD2 - TRBV18 TGTGCCAGCTCACCAGTGGTAGCGGGAGGTCAAGAGACCCAGTACTTC CASSPVVAGGQETQYF
TRBJ1-1 - - TRBV19 TGTGCCAGTAGTGGACAGCCCGGGCGGAGCACTGAAGCTTTCTTT CASSGQPGRSTEAFF
TRBJ2-7 - - TRBV7-2 TGTGCCAGCAGCTTAGGGGATCCTATCCTTTCCTACGAGCAGTACTTC CASSLGDPILSYEQYF
TRBJ2-3 TRBD2 - TRBV6-4 TGTGCCAGCAGCTCCGCAGCGGGAGGCGTCAATACGCAGTATTTT CASSSAAGGVNTQYF
TRBJ1-1 - - TRBV3-1/TRBV3-2 TGTGCCAGCAGCCCTCTCGGGGCCATGAACACTGAAGCTTTCTTT CASSPLGAMNTEAFF
TRBJ2-3 - many TRBV6-5 TGTGCCAGTGAAAATGGAGCATCAGATACGCAGTATTTT CASENGASDTQYF
TRBJ2-7 - - TRBV6-2/TRBV6-3 TGTGCCAGCAGTTACCTCTACGAGCAGTACTTC CASSYLYEQYF
TRBJ1-2 - - TRBV21-1 TGTGCCAGCAGTCAAAGGTACTATGGCTACACCTTC CASSQRYYGYTF
TRBJ2-7 - - TRBV18 TGTGCCAGCTCCCCAGACTCGTCCTACGAGCAGTACTTC CASSPDSSYEQYF
TRBJ2-3 - - TRBV5-1 TGCGCCAGCAGCTTGGAGGGCAGGGCGACCACAGATACGCAGTATTTT CASSLEGRATTDTQYF
TRBJ2-1 - - TRBV5-4 TGTGCCAGCAGCTTGGAATCCAGGCCGGTGGATGAGCAGTTCTTC CASSLESRPVDEQFF
TRBJ2-2 TRBD2 - TRBV5-1 TGCGCCAGCGGAAGCGTAGCGGGAGTTACCGGGGAGCTGTTTTTT CASGSVAGVTGELFF
TRBJ1-1 - few TRBV19 TGTGCCAGTATAGGAGGGGCGGGGGACACTGAAGCTTTCTTT CASIGGAGDTEAFF
TRBJ1-2 - - TRBV7-2 TGTGCCAGCAGGTTCACGGGGACAAACTATGGCTACACCTTC CASRFTGTNYGYTF
TRBJ1-1 - - TRBV19 TGTGCCAGTAGTAGCCCACTGGGGTCTTTCAACACTGAAGCTTTCTTT CASSSPLGSFNTEAFF
TRBJ2-2 - - TRBV29-1 TGCAGCGTTGTGACAGTTACCAACACCGGGGAGCTGTTTTTT CSVVTVTNTGELFF
TRBJ1-5 TRBD1 few TRBV3-1/TRBV3-2 TGTGCCAGCAGCTCCGGACAGGGGGAGCAGCCCCAGCATTTT CASSSGQGEQPQHF
TRBJ1-4 - - TRBV19 TGTGCCAGTAGGGGACGGATTAATGAAAAACTGTTTTTT CASRGRINEKLFF
TRBJ2-1 TRBD2 - TRBV9 TGTGCCAGCAGCCCGACTAGCGGGAGCCACAATGAGCAGTTCTTC CASSPTSGSHNEQFF
TRBJ2-6 - - TRBV18 TGTGCCAGCTCGTCCTCTGGGGCCAACGTCCTGACTTTC CASSSSGANVLTF